This entry is about one TCR beta chain. What antigen it recognizes has not been identified. The input lacks base qualities; no much larger clone sits a single base away. The sample originates from a study of blood T cell repertoires in COVID-19 (dated by TCRdb to the early 2020s). Concerning the study at large: Collaborator samples came from the United States, Italy and Spain and covered acute and convalescent phases of COVID-19. The material from the prospective study consisted of cDNA or gDNA derived from T cells, B-cell-depleted T cells, or PBMCs. The dataset comprised deeply sampled blood TCRbeta repertoires from subjects exposed to, actively infected with, or recovered from COVID-19. The repertoires were released in a freely available public database meant as a resource for research on the immune response to SARS-CoV-2. Samples came from the ongoing ImmuneRACE study (first 160 participants) plus 1,254 subjects from 6 global collaborators. Nearly every sample came with metadata listing a de-identified subject ID, COVID-19 status, age in years and sex. Where available, HLA class I and class II types were taken from metadata supplied by the sample provider and were not determined by assay-based typing.

What the study reported, not specific to this receptor: The quantity of clinical and demographic metadata differed by source and by participant and was supplied without curation.

TCRbeta CDR3 regions were amplified from genomic DNA by means of the immunoSEQ Assay, a bias-controlled multiplex PCR. On the study's bioinformatics: Within the assay, amplification of reference gene primers was used to estimate how many nucleated cells each sample contained. To quantify the absolute abundance of each unique TCRbeta CDR3 rearrangement, sequence reads were collapsed and filtered. For each sample, productive Simpson clonality was calculated as the square root of Simpson's diversity index over productive rearrangements. TCRdb took over this immuneACCESS table, retaining in-frame rearrangements with V and J assigned. Such tables are incomplete; in checked studies, under half of the missing clones stem from an unresolved V gene, and the remainder is unexplained. D and trimming come from the DNA, and the V and J calls and clone size come from that table. The sample yields about 370,000 clones; 80% to 90% were counted once. The top ten constitute about 1% of the sample.

V drops 0 bases and J drops 5 bases, leaving 14 bases in between. Looking up the germline V gene yields CDR1 MGHRA and CDR2 YSYEKL. The CDR3 has 16 amino acids, counting the end cysteine and phenylalanine. Only the CDR3 DNA stays, 48 bases, in frame from base 1. Participants in the prospective study were aged roughly 18 to 100 years, lived in 20 to 25 United States geographic areas, and enrolled through a virtual design. In the prospective study, cohorts were assigned on the basis of participant-reported clinical history obtained from a screening survey and a study questionnaire. For ImmuneRACE Cohort 3, a participant was defined as recovered based on two consecutive negative NP/OP PCR tests, clearance by a healthcare professional, or resolution of symptoms. Mobile phlebotomists in the prospective study collected whole blood, serum and a nasopharyngeal or oropharyngeal swab from every participant. Prospective study participants could optionally give additional blood draws and questionnaires over an approximately two-month period. Before DNA extraction, prospective study blood samples were shipped either frozen or at room temperature.

Specimen: PBMCs or T cells enriched from blood (not recorded which). The rearranged chain carries TRBV4-1 and TRBJ1-3, with TRBD1 tentatively as D gene (6 bases match). This TCR was recovered from a man between 18 and 29 years old who had recovered from COVID-19. The encoded CDR3 is CASSQDGTGNRNTIYF. The bases read TGCGCCAGCAGCCAAGACGGAACAGGGAACCGAAACACCATATATTTT.